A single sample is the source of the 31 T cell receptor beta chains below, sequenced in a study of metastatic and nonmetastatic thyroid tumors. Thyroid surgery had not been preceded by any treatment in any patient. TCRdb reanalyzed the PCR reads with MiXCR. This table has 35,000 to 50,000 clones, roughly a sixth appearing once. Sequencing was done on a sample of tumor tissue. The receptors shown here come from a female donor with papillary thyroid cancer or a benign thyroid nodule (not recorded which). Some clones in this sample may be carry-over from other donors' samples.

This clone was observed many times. The CDR3 nucleotides are TGTGCCAGCAGCCAAGAGTCGACGCGGATTCAATTCAATGAGCAGTTCTTC. Translation: CASSQESTRIQFNEQFF. The chain couples TRBV4-2 to TRBJ2-1; D remains unclear. Trimming removed 0 bases at V and 6 bases at J, with 18 bases between. Germline CDR1 and CDR2: LGHNA and YNFKEQ. The CDR3 loop spans 17 amino acids.

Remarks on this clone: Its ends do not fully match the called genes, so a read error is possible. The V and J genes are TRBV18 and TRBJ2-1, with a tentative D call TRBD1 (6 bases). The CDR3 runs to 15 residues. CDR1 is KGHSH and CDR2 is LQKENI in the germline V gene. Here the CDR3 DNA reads TGTGCCAGCTCACTTGACTCAGGGGTCCTCGATGGGCAGCTCTTC. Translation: CASSLDSGVLDGQLF.

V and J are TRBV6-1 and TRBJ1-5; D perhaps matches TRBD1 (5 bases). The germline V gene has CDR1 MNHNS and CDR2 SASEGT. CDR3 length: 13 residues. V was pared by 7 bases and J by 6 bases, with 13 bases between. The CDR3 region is CASTRAGSQPQHF. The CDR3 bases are TGTGCCAGCACTCGGGCAGGGAGTCAGCCCCAGCATTTT.

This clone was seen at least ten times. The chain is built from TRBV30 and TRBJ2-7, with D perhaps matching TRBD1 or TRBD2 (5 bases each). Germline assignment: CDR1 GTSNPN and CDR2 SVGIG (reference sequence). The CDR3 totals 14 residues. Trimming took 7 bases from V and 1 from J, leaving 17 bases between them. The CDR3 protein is CASRRGPQSYEQYF. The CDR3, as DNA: TGTGCCTCGAGAAGGGGACCCCAGTCCTACGAGCAGTACTTC.

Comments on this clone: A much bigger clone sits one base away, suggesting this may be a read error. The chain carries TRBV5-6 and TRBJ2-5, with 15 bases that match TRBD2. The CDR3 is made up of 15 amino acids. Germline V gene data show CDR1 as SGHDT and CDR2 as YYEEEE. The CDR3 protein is CVSSPGTSGRETQYF. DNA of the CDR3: TGTGTCAGCAGCCCAGGGACTAGCGGGAGGGAGACCCAGTACTTC. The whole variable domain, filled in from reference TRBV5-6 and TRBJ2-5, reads DAGVTQSPTHLIKTRGQQVTLRCSPKSGHDTVSWYQQALGQGPQFIFQYYEEEERQRGNFPDRFSGHQFPNYSSELNVNALLLGDSALYLCVSSPGTSGRETQYFGPGTRLLVL.

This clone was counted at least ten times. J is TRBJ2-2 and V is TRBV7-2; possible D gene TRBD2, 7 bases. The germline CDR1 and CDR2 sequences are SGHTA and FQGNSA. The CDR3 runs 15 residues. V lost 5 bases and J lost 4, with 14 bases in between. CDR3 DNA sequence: TGTGCCAGCAGCGCCGGGGGAGGGGGCACCGGGGAGCTGTTTTTT. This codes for CASSAGGGGTGELFF.

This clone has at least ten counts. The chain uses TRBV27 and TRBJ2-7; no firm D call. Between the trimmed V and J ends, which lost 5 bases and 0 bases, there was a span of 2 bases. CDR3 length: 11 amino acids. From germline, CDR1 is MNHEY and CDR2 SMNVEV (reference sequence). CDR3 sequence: CASSASYEQYF. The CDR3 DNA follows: TGTGCCAGCAGTGCCTCCTACGAGCAGTACTTC.

CDR3 nucleotide sequence: TGTGCCAGCAGCTTAGTTGGGGGCGCTGGGTCCGCCTACGAGCAGTACTTC. Translating it yields CASSLVGGAGSAYEQYF. V usage is TRBV11-2 and J usage is TRBJ2-7; TRBD1 might be the D (6 bases). This CDR3 has 17 amino acids. Germline V CDR1 and CDR2: SGHAT, FQNNGV. Trimming shortened V by 1 base and J by 2 bases, and 18 bases separated the two germline ends.

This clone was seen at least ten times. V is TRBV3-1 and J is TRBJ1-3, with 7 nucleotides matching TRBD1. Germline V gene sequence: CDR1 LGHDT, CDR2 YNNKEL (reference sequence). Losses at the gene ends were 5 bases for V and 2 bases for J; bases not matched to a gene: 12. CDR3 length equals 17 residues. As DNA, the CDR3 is TGTGCCAGCAGCTTTGAAGGGAGGGGGCAAACTGGAAACACCATATATTTT. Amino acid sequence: CASSFEGRGQTGNTIYF.

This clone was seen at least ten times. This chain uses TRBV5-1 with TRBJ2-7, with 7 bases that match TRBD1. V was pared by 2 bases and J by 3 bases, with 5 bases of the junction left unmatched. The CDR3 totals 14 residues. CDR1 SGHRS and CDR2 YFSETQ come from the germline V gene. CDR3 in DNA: TGCGCCAGCAGCTTAAGGGACAGCAACTACGAGCAGTACTTC. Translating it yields CASSLRDSNYEQYF. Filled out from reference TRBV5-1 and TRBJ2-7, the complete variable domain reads KAGVTQTPRYLIKTRGQQVTLSCSPISGHRSVSWYQQTPGQGLQFLFEYFSETQRNKGNFPGRFSGRQFSNSRSEMNVSTLELGDSALYLCASSLRDSNYEQYFGPGTRLTVT.

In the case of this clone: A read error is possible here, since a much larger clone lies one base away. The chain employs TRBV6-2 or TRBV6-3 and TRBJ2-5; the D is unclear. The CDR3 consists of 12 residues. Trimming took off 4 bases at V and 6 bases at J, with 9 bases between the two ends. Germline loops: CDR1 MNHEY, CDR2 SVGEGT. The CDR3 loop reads CASSWPWQTQYF. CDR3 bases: TGTGCCAGCAGTTGGCCGTGGCAGACCCAGTACTTC.

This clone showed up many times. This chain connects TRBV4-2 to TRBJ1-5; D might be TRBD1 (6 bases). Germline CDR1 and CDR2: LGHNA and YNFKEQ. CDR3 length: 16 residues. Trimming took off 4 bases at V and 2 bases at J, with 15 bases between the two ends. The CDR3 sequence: CASSPKDSGGNQPQHF. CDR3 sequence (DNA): TGTGCCAGCAGCCCGAAGGACAGTGGGGGCAATCAGCCCCAGCATTTT.

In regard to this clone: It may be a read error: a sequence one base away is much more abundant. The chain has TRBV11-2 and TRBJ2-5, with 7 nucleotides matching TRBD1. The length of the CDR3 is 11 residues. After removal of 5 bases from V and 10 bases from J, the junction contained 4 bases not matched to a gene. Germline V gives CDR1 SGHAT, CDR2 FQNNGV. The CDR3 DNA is TGTGCCAGCAGCCTCGGACAGGTCCAGTACTTC. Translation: CASSLGQVQYF. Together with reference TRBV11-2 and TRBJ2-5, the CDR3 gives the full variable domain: EAGVAQSPRYKIIEKRQSVAFWCNPISGHATLYWYQQILGQGPKLLIQFQNNGVVDDSQLPKDRFSAERLKGVDSTLKIQPAKLEDSAVYLCASSLGQVQYFGPGTRLLVL.

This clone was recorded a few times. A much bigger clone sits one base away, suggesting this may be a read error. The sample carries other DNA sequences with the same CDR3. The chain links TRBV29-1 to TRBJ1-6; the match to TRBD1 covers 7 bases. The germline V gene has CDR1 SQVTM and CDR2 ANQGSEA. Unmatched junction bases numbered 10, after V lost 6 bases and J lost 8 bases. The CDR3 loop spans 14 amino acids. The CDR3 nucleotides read TGCAGCGTCGCAGTGACAGGGTATGATTCACCCCTCCACTTT. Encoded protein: CSVAVTGYDSPLHF.

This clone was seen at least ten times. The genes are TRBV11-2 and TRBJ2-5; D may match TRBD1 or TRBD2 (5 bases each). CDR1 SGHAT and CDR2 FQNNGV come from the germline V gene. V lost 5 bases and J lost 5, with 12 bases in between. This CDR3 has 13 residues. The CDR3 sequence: CASSREGWETQYF. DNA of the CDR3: TGTGCCAGCAGCCGAGAGGGGTGGGAGACCCAGTACTTC.

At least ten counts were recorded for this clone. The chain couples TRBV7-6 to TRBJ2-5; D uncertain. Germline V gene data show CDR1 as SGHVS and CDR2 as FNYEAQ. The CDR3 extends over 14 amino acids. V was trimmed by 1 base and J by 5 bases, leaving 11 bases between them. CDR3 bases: TGTGCCAGCAGCTTAGATCGGTTGGTGGAGACCCAGTACTTC. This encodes CASSLDRLVETQYF.

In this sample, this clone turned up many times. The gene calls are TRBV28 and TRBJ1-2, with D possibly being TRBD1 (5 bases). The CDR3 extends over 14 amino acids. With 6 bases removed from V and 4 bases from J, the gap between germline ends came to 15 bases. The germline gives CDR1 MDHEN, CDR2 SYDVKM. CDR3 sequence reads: CASSLRDFGYGYTF. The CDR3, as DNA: TGTGCCAGCAGCCTCAGGGACTTCGGCTATGGCTACACCTTC.

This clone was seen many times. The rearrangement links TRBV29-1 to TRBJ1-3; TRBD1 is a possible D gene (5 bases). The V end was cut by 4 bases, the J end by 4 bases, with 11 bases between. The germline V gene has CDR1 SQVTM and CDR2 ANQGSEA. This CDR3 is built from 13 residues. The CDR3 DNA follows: TGCAGCGTTGCGAGGGGATCAGGAAACACCATATATTTT. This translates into CSVARGSGNTIYF.

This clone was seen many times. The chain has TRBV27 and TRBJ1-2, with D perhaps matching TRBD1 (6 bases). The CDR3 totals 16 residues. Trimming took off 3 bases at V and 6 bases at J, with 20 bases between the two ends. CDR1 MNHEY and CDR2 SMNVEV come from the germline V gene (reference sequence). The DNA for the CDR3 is TGTGCCAGCAGTTTTCGCGGGGGCACCATCTTGGATGGCTACACCTTC. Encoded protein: CASSFRGGTILDGYTF.

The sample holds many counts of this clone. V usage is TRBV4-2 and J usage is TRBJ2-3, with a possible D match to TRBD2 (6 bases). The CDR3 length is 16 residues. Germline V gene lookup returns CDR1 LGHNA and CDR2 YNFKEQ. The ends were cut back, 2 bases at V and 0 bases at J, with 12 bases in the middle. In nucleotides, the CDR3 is TGTGCCAGCAGCCAAATTGCGGGAACTAGCACAGATACGCAGTATTTT. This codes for CASSQIAGTSTDTQYF.

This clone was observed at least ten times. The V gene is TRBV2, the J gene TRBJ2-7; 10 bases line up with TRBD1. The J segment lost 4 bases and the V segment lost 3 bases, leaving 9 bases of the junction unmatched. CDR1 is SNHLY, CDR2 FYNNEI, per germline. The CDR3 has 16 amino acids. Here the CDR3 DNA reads TGTGCCAGCAGTGACCCCAGAGGGACAGGGGTGTACGAGCAGTACTTC. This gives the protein CASSDPRGTGVYEQYF.

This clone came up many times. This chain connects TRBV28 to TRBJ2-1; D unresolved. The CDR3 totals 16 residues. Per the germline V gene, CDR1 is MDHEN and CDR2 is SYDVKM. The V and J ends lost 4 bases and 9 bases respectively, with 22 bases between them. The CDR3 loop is CASSSSGPRFISEQFF. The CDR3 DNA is TGTGCCAGCAGTTCCTCCGGGCCAAGATTCATTAGTGAGCAGTTCTTC.

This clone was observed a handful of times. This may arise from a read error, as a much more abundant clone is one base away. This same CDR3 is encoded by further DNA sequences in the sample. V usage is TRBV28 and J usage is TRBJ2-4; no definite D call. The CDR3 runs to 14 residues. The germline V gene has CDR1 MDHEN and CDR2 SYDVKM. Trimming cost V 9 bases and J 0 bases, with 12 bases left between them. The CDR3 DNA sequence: TGTGCCAGTCGTGATTCTCTAGCCAAAAACATTCAGTACTTC. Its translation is CASRDSLAKNIQYF.

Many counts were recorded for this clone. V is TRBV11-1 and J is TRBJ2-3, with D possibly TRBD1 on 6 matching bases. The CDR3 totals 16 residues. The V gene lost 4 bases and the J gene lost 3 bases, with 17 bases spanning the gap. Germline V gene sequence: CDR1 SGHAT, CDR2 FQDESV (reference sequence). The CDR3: CASSSLQGIVTDTQYF. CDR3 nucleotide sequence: TGTGCCAGCAGCTCTCTACAGGGAATTGTAACAGATACGCAGTATTTT.

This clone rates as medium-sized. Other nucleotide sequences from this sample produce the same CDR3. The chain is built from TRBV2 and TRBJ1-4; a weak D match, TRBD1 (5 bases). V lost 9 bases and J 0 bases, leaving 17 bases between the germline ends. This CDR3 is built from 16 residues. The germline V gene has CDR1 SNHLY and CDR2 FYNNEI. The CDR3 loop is CASSREKTATNEKLFF. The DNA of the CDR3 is TGTGCCAGTTCCAGGGAAAAAACTGCAACTAATGAAAAACTGTTTTTT.

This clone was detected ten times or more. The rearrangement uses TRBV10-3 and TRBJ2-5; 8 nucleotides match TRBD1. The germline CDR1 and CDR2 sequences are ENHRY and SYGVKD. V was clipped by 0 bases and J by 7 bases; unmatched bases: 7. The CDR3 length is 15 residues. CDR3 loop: CAISESGTGRGTQYF. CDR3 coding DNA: TGTGCCATCAGTGAGTCTGGGACAGGTCGAGGGACCCAGTACTTC.

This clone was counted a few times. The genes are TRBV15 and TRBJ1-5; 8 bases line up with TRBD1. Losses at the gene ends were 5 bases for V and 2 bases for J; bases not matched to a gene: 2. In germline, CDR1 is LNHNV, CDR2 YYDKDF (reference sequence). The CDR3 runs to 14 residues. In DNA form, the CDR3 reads TGTGCCACCAGCGGACAGGGAGGCAATCAGCCCCAGCATTTT. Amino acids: CATSGQGGNQPQHF.

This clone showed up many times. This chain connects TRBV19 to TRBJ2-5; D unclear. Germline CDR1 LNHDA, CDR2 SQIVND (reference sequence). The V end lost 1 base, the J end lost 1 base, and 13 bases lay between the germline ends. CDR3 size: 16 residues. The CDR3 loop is CASSIGKARPQETQYF. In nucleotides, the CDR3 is TGTGCCAGTAGTATAGGGAAGGCCCGGCCCCAAGAGACCCAGTACTTC.

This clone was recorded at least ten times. CDR3 in amino acids: CASSLRTSSYEQYF. CDR3 coding DNA: TGCGCCAGCAGCTTGCGTACCAGCTCCTACGAGCAGTACTTC. The V call is TRBV5-1, the J call TRBJ2-7; D gene unclear. Trimming pared 1 base from V and 0 bases from J, leaving 8 bases between. Germline V gives CDR1 SGHRS, CDR2 YFSETQ. The CDR3 runs 14 residues. The whole variable domain, remainder taken from reference TRBV5-1 and TRBJ2-7, is KAGVTQTPRYLIKTRGQQVTLSCSPISGHRSVSWYQQTPGQGLQFLFEYFSETQRNKGNFPGRFSGRQFSNSRSEMNVSTLELGDSALYLCASSLRTSSYEQYFGPGTRLTVT.

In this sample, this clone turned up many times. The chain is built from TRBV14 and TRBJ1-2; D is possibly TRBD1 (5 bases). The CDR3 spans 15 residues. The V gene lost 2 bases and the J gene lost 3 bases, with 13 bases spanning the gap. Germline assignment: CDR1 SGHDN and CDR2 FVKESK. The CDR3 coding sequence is TGTGCCAGCAGCCAATGGTCCGGGACGGACTATGGCTACACCTTC. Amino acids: CASSQWSGTDYGYTF.

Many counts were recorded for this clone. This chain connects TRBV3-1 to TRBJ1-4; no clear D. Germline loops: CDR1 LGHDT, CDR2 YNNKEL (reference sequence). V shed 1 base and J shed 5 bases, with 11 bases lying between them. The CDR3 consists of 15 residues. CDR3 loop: CASSQAHRTNEKLFF. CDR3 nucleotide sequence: TGTGCCAGCAGCCAAGCCCACCGCACGAATGAAAAACTGTTTTTT.